One and the same sample provided the 24 T cell receptor beta chains below, sequenced in a study of response to subunit inactivated influenza vaccine. TCRdb passed the RT-PCR reads through MiXCR, listing each CDR3 protein once. The sample shows hundreds of thousands of distinct CDR3 sequences, around 8% of them seen only once. Sample: PBMCs from blood, taken about 23 months after vaccination. The receptors stem from a man aged 50-75 years who received an inactivated influenza vaccine.

This clonotype appeared a few times. The chain employs TRBV14 and TRBJ2-7, with 8 bases matching TRBD1. The CDR3 is made up of 16 amino acids. The V segment lost 1 base and the J segment 3 bases; nucleotides outside the gene matches: 8. CDR1 and CDR2 from the germline V gene are SGHDN and FVKESK. CDR3 nucleotide sequence: TGTGCCAGCAGCCAAGGGAGGGCAGGGGGCGTCTACGAGCAGTACTTC. Its protein product is CASSQGRAGGVYEQYF. The complete variable domain, with remaining parts taken from reference TRBV14 and TRBJ2-7, reads EAGVTQFPSHSVIEKGQTVTLRCDPISGHDNLYWYRRVMGKEIKFLLHFVKESKQDESGMPNNRFLAERTGGTYSTLKVQPAELEDSGVYFCASSQGRAGGVYEQYFGPGTRLTVT.

The chain has TRBV6-1 and TRBJ2-7; 13 bases agree with TRBD2. The CDR3 length is 13 residues. The germline V gene has CDR1 MNHNS and CDR2 SASEGT. With V trimmed by 8 bases and J by 5 bases, 3 bases remained unmatched. CDR3 bases: TGTGCCAGCGCGGGACTAGCGGGGAACGAGCAGTACTTC. Its translation is CASAGLAGNEQYF.

This chain joins TRBV19 and TRBJ1-6; the D is unclear. V lost 3 bases and J 8 bases, leaving 5 bases between the germline ends. Germline CDR1 and CDR2: LNHDA and SQIVND (reference sequence). The CDR3 contains 12 residues. The CDR3 DNA sequence: TGTGCCAGTAGTATGGGAGATTCACCCCTCCACTTT. This encodes CASSMGDSPLHF.

This clonotype was detected a few times. J is TRBJ1-1 and V is TRBV6-2 or TRBV6-3; no reliable D call. In germline, CDR1 is MNHEY, CDR2 SVGEGT. The V end was cut by 7 bases, the J end by 0 bases, with 12 bases between. CDR3 length: 14 residues. The CDR3 nucleotides are TGTGCCAGCACCGTCGACGGACTGAACACTGAAGCTTTCTTT. Protein product: CASTVDGLNTEAFF.

On this clonotype: Sequence at one end of the junction differs from germline and may be a read error. The chain combines TRBV6-6 with TRBJ2-7, with 10 bases lining up with TRBD2. The CDR3 has 12 residues. The V gene's germline CDR1 is MNHNY and CDR2 SVGAGI (reference sequence). Written as DNA, the CDR3 is TGTGCCAGCAGTACCCAGGGACTAGCGCAGCGCTTC. Translation: CASSTQGLAQRF.

This clonotype was counted at least ten times. The rearrangement links TRBV5-1 to TRBJ1-1; a weak D match, TRBD1 (6 bases). The germline CDR1 and CDR2 sequences are SGHRS and YFSETQ. Trimming shortened V by 1 base and J by 5 bases, and 18 bases separated the two germline ends. CDR3 length: 16 residues. CDR3 sequence (DNA): TGCGCCAGCAGCTTGATGGCGGCACAGCAGGGGACTGAAGCTTTCTTT. Residues: CASSLMAAQQGTEAFF.

The V gene is TRBV5-1, the J gene TRBJ2-5; weak D call: TRBD1 (6 bases). Trimming pared 0 bases from V and 4 bases from J, leaving 13 bases between. Germline loops: CDR1 SGHRS, CDR2 YFSETQ. The length of the CDR3 is 15 residues. Written as DNA, the CDR3 is TGCGCCAGCAGCTTGGCTTCGACAGGTTCAGAGACCCAGTACTTC. Protein sequence: CASSLASTGSETQYF.

This chain joins TRBV10-3 and TRBJ2-7; no clear D gene. The CDR3 spans 13 residues. Trimming pared 8 bases from V and 6 bases from J, leaving 17 bases between. In germline, CDR1 is ENHRY, CDR2 SYGVKD. The CDR3 sequence: CAISDQEAPEQYF. Here the CDR3 DNA reads TGTGCCATCTCGGATCAGGAAGCCCCCGAGCAGTACTTC.

This clonotype was found a few times. The chain links TRBV5-1 to TRBJ2-5; 8 bases align to TRBD2. V lost 3 bases and J lost 5; bases outside the gene matches: 12. This CDR3 is 16 amino acids long. Germline V gene lookup returns CDR1 SGHRS and CDR2 YFSETQ. The CDR3 is CASSSTAGVPSETQYF. CDR3 DNA: TGCGCCAGCAGCTCCACAGCGGGAGTACCTTCGGAGACCCAGTACTTC.

The table lists this clonotype with a count of one. The V and J genes are TRBV29-1 and TRBJ2-2; the D gene could be TRBD1 or TRBD2 (5 bases each). Germline V CDR1 and CDR2: SQVTM, ANQGSEA. The CDR3 runs to 14 residues. V shed 3 bases and J shed 4 bases, with 12 bases lying between them. CDR3 sequence reads: CSVDGETVTGELFF. The CDR3 nucleotides read TGCAGCGTTGACGGGGAGACAGTCACCGGGGAGCTGTTTTTT.

The rearrangement uses TRBV7-8 and TRBJ2-7; no reliable D call. Trimming took 5 bases from V and 1 from J, leaving 15 bases between them. There are 15 residues in the CDR3. Germline CDR1 and CDR2: SGHVS and FQNEAQ. The CDR3 region is CASSPRRLISYEQYF. DNA of the CDR3: TGTGCCAGCAGCCCTCGACGGCTAATTTCCTACGAGCAGTACTTC.

This clonotype was seen ten or more times. This chain joins TRBV12-3 or TRBV12-4 and TRBJ2-3; tentatively, D is TRBD2 (6 bases). CDR3 length: 15 residues. Trimming removed 3 bases at V and 0 bases at J, with 10 bases between. CDR3 DNA: TGTGCCAGCAGTTTCAACCGGGAGAGCACAGATACGCAGTATTTT. This translates into CASSFNRESTDTQYF.

The chain employs TRBV7-9 and TRBJ2-2; D is perhaps TRBD2 (6 bases). Trimming pared 5 bases from V and 6 bases from J, leaving 13 bases between. Germline CDR1 is SEHNR and CDR2 is FQNEAQ (reference sequence). The CDR3 loop spans 14 amino acids. The CDR3 here is CASSLTRLAGELFF. CDR3 DNA: TGTGCCAGCAGCCTGACTAGGTTAGCCGGGGAGCTGTTTTTT.

This clonotype was counted a few times. V and J are TRBV30 and TRBJ1-2, with a possible D match to TRBD1 (5 bases). V was clipped by 0 bases and J by 6 bases, with 14 bases between them. Germline V gene data show CDR1 as GTSNPN and CDR2 as SVGIG (reference sequence). The CDR3 is 14 residues long. This chain's CDR3 is CAWSVPGRVNGYTF. The CDR3 DNA reads as TGTGCCTGGAGTGTACCCGGCAGGGTTAATGGCTACACCTTC.

This clonotype was observed a handful of times. The chain carries TRBV27 and TRBJ2-2, with D perhaps matching TRBD2 (6 bases). CDR1 and CDR2 (germline): MNHEY, SMNVEV (reference sequence). V was cut by 6 bases and J by 5 bases, with 31 bases left in between. The CDR3 is 20 residues long. Written as DNA, the CDR3 is TGTGCCAGCAGAAGAGAGGGAACTTATAGCGGACACAGACCTACCGGGGAGCTGTTTTTT. This codes for CASRREGTYSGHRPTGELFF.

This clonotype has only a few counts. V gene TRBV12-3 or TRBV12-4 combines with J gene TRBJ2-7; 8 positions agree with TRBD1. V shed 6 bases, J shed 3 bases, and the junction held 10 bases outside the gene matches. The CDR3 covers 15 residues. CDR3 in DNA: TGTGCCAGCAGCCAACTCCAGGGGGCGTTCTACGAGCAGTACTTC. Translated: CASSQLQGAFYEQYF.

The chain recombines TRBV6-5 with TRBJ2-7, with D possibly called TRBD1 or TRBD2 (7 bases each). This CDR3 comprises 17 residues. CDR1 MNHEY and CDR2 SVGAGI come from the germline V gene. The V end was cut by 2 bases, the J end by 1 base, with 18 bases between. CDR3 in amino acids: CASSYRVRGGSSYEQYF. The DNA of the CDR3 is TGTGCCAGCAGTTACAGGGTCAGGGGGGGGTCTTCCTACGAGCAGTACTTC.

This clonotype was observed a few times. The gene calls are TRBV5-1 and TRBJ1-3, with D uncertain. CDR1 is SGHRS, CDR2 YFSETQ, per germline. The CDR3 length is 15 residues. V shed 4 bases and J shed 0 bases, with 11 bases lying between them. Here the CDR3 reads CASSPPENSGNTIYF. CDR3 coding DNA: TGCGCCAGCAGCCCCCCAGAAAACTCTGGAAACACCATATATTTT.

V and J are TRBV12-3 or TRBV12-4 and TRBJ1-6, with D possibly TRBD1 on 5 matching bases. CDR3 length: 16 amino acids. Trimming took off 1 base at V and 2 bases at J, with 9 bases between the two ends. The CDR3 nucleotides read TGTGCCAGCAGTTTAGGGGGGTCCGCCTATAATTCACCCCTCCACTTT. The encoded protein is CASSLGGSAYNSPLHF.

The V call is TRBV3-1, the J call TRBJ2-7; 11 positions agree with TRBD2. Germline CDR1 LGHDT, CDR2 YNNKEL (reference sequence). This CDR3 has 17 amino acids. Trimming removed 3 bases from V and 0 bases from J; junction bases left unmatched: 7. Here the CDR3 DNA reads TGTGCCAGCAGCCAGGGGACTAGCGGAATCAACTCCTACGAGCAGTACTTC. Translation gives CASSQGTSGINSYEQYF.

The chain recombines TRBV7-2 with TRBJ2-1, with D possibly matching TRBD2 (6 bases). CDR3 size: 14 residues. Germline lookup yields CDR1 SGHTA and CDR2 FQGNSA. Trimming cost V 3 bases and J 3 bases, with 9 bases left between them. In nucleotides, the CDR3 is TGTGCCAGCAGCTTGGAGGGATTCTACAATGAGCAGTTCTTC. Translation: CASSLEGFYNEQFF.

This clonotype was counted between two and nine times. The chain has TRBV20-1 and TRBJ2-1; 9 bases are shared with TRBD2. The length of the CDR3 is 13 residues. The V gene end was trimmed by 3 bases and the J gene end by 7 bases; junction bases not matched to a gene: 4. Germline V CDR1 and CDR2: DFQATT, SNEGSKA (reference sequence). As DNA, the CDR3 is TGCAGTGCTAGCGGACTAGCGTTAAATGAGCAGTTCTTC. Its translation: CSASGLALNEQFF.

This clonotype was counted many times. The chain recombines TRBV29-1 with TRBJ2-1; 8 bases fit TRBD2. The V and J ends lost 7 bases and 0 bases, in that order; junction bases with no gene match: 2. The germline gives CDR1 SQVTM, CDR2 ANQGSEA. The CDR3 sequence is 13 residues long. Here the CDR3 DNA reads TGCAGCGACAGCGGGGGCTCCTACAATGAGCAGTTCTTC. Translating gives CSDSGGSYNEQFF.

This rearrangement joins TRBV20-1 to TRBJ2-7; no clear D. V was clipped by 5 bases and J by 5 bases, with 7 bases between them. The CDR3 consists of 10 residues. Germline CDR1 and CDR2: DFQATT and SNEGSKA (reference sequence). This CDR3 reads CSAFRDEQYF. DNA for the CDR3: TGCAGTGCTTTTCGCGACGAGCAGTACTTC.